This T cell receptor (beta chain) was sequenced for a study of beta chain features in type 1 diabetes. In regard to this clone: Its antigen is not known.

The CDR3 extends over 13 amino acids. Germline V gene sequence: CDR1 SGHTA, CDR2 FQGNSA. The V end lost 8 bases, the J end lost 0 bases, and 11 bases lay between the germline ends. Of the isolated RNA, all was reverse transcribed, and so the sequenced material was expressed TCRB transcripts. Using immunoSEQ multiplex PCR, the repertoire was profiled, and TCRdb retains in-frame clones only, with some absent. The table lists over 40,000 clones, approximately 70% of them singletons, with approximately 2% in the top ten. Study-level points and caveats: A definitive answer on HLA type influencing TCRB rearrangement was not reached here. The study found moderately but significantly shorter TCRB CDR3s in all four CD4+ subsets of Type 1 diabetes patients. When VDJ junctions were examined, type 1 diabetes patients showed fewer insertions and more deletions. In comparison with healthy donors, patients had naive, central memory and Treg TCRB repertoires that appeared more similar.

The receptor's source is a woman in her late teens or twenties with type 1 diabetes. The rearrangement joins TRBV7-2 to TRBJ2-7; no definite D call. The sequenced sample consisted of Tregs from blood. CDR3 nucleotides: TGTGCCAGCTCCCGCGCTCGCTCCTACGAGCAGTACTTC. Its translation is CASSRARSYEQYF.